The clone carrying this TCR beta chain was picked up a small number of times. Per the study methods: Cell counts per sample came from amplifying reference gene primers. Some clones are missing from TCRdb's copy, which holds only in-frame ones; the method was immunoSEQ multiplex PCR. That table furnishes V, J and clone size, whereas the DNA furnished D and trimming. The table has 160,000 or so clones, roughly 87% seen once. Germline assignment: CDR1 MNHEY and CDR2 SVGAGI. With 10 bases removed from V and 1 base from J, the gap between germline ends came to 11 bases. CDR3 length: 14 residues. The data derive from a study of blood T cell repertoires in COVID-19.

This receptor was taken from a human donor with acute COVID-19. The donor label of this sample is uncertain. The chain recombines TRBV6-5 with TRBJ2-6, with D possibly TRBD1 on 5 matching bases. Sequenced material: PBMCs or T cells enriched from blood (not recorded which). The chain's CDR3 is CATQGSSGANVLTF. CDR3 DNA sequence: TGTGCCACCCAGGGTTCATCTGGGGCCAACGTCCTGACTTTC.